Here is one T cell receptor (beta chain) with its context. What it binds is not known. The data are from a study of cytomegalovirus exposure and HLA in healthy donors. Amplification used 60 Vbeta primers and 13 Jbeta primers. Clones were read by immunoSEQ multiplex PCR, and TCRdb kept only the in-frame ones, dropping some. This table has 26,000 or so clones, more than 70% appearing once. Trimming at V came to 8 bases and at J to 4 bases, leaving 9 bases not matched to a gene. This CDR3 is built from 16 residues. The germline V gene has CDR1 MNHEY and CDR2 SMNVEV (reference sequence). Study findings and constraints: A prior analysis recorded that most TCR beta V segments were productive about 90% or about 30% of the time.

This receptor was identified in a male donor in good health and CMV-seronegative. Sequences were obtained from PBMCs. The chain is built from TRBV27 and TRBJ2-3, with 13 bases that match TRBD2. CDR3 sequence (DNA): TGTGCCAGCGGCCGGACTAGCGGGAGTTGGGCAGATACGCAGTATTTT. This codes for CASGRTSGSWADTQYF.